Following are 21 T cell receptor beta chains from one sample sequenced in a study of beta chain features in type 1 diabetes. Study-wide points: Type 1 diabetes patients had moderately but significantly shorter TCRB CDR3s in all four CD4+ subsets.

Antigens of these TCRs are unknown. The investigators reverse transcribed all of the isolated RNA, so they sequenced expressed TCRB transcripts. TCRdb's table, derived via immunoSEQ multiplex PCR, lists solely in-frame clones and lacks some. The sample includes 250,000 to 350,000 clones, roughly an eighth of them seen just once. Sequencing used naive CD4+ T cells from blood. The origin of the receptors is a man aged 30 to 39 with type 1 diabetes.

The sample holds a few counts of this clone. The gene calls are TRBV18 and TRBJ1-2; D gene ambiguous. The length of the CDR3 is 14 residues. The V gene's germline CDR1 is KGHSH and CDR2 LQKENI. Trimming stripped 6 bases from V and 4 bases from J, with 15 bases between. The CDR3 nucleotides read TGTGCCAGCTCCCTCCTTGCAGGAATCTATGGCTACACCTTC. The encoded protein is CASSLLAGIYGYTF.

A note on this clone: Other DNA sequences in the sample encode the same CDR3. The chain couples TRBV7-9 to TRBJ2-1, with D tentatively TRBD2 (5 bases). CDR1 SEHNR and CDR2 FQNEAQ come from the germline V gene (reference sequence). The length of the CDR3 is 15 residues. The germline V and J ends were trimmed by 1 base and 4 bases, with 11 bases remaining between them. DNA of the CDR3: TGTGCCAGCAGCTTAGATCGAGGGCCGTACAATGAGCAGTTCTTC. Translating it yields CASSLDRGPYNEQFF.

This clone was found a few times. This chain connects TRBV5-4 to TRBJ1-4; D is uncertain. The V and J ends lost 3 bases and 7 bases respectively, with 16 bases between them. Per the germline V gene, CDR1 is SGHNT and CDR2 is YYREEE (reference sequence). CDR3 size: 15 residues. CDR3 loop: CASSSARGSGEKLFF. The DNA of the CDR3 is TGTGCCAGCAGCTCGGCTAGAGGGAGCGGTGAAAAACTGTTTTTT.

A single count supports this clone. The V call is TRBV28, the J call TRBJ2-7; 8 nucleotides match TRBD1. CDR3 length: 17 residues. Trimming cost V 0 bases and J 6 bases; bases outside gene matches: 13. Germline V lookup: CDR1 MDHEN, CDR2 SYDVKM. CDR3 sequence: CASSLWKPDRGTGEQYF. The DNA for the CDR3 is TGTGCCAGCAGTTTATGGAAGCCCGACAGGGGCACAGGCGAGCAGTACTTC.

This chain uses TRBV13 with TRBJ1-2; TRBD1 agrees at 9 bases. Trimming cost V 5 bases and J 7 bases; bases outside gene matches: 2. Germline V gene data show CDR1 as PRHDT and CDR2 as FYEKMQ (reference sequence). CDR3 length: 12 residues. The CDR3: CASSRTGVGYTF. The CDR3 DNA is TGTGCCAGCAGCCGGACAGGGGTTGGCTACACCTTC. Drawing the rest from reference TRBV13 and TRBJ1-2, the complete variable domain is AAGVIQSPRHLIKEKRETATLKCYPIPRHDTVYWYQQGPGQDPQFLISFYEKMQSDKGSIPDRFSAQQFSDYHSELNMSSLELGDSALYFCASSRTGVGYTFGSGTRLTVV.

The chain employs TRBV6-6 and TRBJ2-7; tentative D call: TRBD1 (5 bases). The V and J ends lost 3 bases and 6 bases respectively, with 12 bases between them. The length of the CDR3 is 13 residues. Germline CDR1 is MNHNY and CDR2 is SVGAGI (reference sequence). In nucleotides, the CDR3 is TGTGCCAGCAGTTATCAGGGTAGGAGCGAGCAGTACTTC. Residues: CASSYQGRSEQYF.

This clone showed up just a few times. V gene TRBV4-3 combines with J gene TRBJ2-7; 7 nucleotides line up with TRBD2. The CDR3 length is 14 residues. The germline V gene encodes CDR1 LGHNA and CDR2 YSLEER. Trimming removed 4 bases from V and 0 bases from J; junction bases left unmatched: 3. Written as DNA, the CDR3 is TGCGCCAGCAGCCCAACGGGGGGCTCCTACGAGCAGTACTTC. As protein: CASSPTGGSYEQYF.

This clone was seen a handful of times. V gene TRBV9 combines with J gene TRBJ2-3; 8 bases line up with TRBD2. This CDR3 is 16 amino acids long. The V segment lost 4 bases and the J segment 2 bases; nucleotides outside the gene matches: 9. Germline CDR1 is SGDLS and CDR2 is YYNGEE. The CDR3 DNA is TGTGCCAGCAGCCCCCGGACTAGCCTAATCACAGATACGCAGTATTTT. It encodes CASSPRTSLITDTQYF. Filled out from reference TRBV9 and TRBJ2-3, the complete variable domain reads DSGVTQTPKHLITATGQRVTLRCSPRSGDLSVYWYQQSLDQGLQFLIQYYNGEERAKGNILERFSAQQFPDLHSELNLSSLELGDSALYFCASSPRTSLITDTQYFGPGTRLTVL.

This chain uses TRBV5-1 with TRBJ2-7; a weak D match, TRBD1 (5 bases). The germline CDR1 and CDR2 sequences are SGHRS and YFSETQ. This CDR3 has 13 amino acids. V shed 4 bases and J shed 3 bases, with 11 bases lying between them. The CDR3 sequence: CASSENDSYEQYF. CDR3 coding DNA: TGCGCCAGCAGCGAGAACGACAGCTACGAGCAGTACTTC.

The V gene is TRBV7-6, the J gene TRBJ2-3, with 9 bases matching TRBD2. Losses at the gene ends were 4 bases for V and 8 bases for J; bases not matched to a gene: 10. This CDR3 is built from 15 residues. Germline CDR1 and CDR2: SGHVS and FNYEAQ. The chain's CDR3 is CASSSVLAGLGTQYF. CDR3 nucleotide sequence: TGTGCCAGCAGCTCCGTTCTAGCGGGACTCGGTACGCAGTATTTT.

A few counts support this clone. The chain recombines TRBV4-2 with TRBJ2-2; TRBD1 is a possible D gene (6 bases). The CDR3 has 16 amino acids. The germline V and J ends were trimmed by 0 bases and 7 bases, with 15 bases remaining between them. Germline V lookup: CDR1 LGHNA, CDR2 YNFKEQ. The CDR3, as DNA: TGTGCCAGCAGCCAAGATCTGAGCAGGGGTGGCGGGGAGCTGTTTTTT. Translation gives CASSQDLSRGGGELFF.

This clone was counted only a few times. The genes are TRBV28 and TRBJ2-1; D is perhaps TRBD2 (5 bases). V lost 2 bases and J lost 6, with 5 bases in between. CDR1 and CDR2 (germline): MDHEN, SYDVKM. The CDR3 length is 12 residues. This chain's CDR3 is CASSLGGNEQFF. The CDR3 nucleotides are TGTGCCAGCAGTTTAGGAGGCAATGAGCAGTTCTTC.

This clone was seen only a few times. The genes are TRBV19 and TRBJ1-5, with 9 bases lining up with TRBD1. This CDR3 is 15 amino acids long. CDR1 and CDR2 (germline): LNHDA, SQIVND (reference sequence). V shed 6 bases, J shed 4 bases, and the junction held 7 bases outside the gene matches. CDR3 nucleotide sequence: TGTGCCAGTAGGCCACAGGGGGCGCGGAATCAGCCCCAGCATTTT. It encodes CASRPQGARNQPQHF.

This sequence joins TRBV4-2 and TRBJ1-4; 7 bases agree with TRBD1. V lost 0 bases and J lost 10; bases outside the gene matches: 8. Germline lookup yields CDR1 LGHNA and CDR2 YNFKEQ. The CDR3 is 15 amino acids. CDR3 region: CASSQEGRGWGKLFF. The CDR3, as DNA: TGTGCCAGCAGCCAAGAAGGCAGGGGGTGGGGAAAACTGTTTTTT.

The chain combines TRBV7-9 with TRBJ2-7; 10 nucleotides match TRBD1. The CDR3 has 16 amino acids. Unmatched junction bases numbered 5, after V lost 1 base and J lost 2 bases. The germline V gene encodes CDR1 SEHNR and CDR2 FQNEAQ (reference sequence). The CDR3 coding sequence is TGTGCCAGCAGCTTAGGATGGACAGGGGGTACCTACGAGCAGTACTTC. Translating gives CASSLGWTGGTYEQYF.

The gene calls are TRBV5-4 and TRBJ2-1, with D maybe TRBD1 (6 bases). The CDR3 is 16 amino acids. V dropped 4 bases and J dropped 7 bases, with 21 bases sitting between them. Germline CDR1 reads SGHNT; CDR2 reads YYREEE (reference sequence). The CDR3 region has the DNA TGTGCCAGCAGCCTTACTAGGTTACAGGGTGGGAATGAGCAGTTCTTC. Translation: CASSLTRLQGGNEQFF.

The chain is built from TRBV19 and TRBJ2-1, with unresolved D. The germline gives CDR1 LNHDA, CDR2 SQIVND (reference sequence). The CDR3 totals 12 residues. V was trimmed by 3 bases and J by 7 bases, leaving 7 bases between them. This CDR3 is CASSINWNEQFF. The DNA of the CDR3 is TGTGCCAGTAGTATCAACTGGAATGAGCAGTTCTTC.

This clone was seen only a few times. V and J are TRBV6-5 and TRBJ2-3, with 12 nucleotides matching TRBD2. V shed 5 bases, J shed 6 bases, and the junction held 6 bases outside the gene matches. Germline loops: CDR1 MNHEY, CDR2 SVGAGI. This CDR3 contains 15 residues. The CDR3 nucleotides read TGTGCCAGCAGTAATCTAGCGGGAGGGCCGGATACGCAGTATTTT. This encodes CASSNLAGGPDTQYF.

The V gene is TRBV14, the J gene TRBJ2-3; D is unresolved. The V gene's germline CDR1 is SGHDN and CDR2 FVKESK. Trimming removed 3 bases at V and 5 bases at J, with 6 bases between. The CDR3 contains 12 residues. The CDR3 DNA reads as TGTGCCAGCAGCCAGAACGGAGATACGCAGTATTTT. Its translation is CASSQNGDTQYF. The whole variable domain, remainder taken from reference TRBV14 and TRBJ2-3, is EAGVTQFPSHSVIEKGQTVTLRCDPISGHDNLYWYRRVMGKEIKFLLHFVKESKQDESGMPNNRFLAERTGGTYSTLKVQPAELEDSGVYFCASSQNGDTQYFGPGTRLTVL.

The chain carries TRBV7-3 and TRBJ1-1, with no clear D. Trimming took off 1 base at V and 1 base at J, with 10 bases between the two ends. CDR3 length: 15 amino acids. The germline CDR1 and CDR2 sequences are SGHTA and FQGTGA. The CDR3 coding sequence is TGTGCCAGCAGCTTAAGATCGGGGTCGAACACTGAAGCTTTCTTT. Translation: CASSLRSGSNTEAFF.

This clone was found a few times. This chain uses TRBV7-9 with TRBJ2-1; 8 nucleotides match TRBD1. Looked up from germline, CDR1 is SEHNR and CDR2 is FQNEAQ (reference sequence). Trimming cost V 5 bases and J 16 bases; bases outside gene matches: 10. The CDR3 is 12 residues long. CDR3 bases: TGTGCCAGCAGCCAAATACCGGGACAGGTTTTCTTC. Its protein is CASSQIPGQVFF.